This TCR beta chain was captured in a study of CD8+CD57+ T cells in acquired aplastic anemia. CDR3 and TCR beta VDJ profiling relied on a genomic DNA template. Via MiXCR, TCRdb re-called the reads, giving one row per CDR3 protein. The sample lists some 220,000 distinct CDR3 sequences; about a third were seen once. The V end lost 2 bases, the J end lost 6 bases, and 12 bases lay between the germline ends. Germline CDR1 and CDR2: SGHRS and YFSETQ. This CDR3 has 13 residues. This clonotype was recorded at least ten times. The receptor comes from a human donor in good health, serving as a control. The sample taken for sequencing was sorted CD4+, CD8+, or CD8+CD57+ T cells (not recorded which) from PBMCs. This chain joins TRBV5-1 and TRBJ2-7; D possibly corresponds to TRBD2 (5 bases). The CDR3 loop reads CASSFGSAGEQYF. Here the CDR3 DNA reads TGCGCCAGCAGCTTCGGGTCGGCGGGCGAGCAGTACTTC.